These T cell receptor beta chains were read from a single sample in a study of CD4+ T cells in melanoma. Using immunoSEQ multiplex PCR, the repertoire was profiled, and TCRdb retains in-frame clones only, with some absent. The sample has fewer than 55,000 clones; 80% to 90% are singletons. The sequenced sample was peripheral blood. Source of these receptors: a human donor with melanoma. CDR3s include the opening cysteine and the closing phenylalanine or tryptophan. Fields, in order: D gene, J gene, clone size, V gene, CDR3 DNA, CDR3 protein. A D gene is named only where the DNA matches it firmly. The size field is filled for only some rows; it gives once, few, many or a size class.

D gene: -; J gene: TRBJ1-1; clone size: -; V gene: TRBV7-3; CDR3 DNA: TGTGCCAGCAGCTTAGACAGGCGCGGTGAAGCTTTCTTT; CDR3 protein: CASSLDRRGEAFF
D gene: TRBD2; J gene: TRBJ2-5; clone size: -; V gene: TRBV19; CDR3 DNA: TGTGCCAGTAGTCCCTTTTACGGGGGGGCCGTGGAGACCCAGTACTTC; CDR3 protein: CASSPFYGGAVETQYF
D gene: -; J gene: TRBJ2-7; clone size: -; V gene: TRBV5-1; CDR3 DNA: TGCGCCAGCAGCTTGCAGGGGTCGACGTACGAGCAGTACTTC; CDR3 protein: CASSLQGSTYEQYF
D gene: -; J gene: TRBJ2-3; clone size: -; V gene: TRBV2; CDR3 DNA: TGTGCCAGCAGTGAAAGAGACCTTAGCACAGATACGCAGTATTTT; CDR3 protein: CASSERDLSTDTQYF
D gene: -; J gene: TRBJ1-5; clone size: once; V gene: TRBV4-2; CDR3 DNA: TGTGCCAGCAGCCGAGGGACGTGGAATAGCAATCAGCCCCAGCATTTT; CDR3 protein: CASSRGTWNSNQPQHF
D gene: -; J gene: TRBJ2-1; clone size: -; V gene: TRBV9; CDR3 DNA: TGTGCCAGCAGCGTAAACGGGGACTACAATGAGCAGTTCTTC; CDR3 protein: CASSVNGDYNEQFF
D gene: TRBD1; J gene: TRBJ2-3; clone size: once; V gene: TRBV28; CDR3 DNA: TGTGCCAGCGTTAGTGGACAGGGGTTTAGCACAGATACGCAGTATTTT; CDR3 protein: CASVSGQGFSTDTQYF
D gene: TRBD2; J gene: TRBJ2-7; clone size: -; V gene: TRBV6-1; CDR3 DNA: TGTGCCAGCCACAACCCCGGGGGGGAGACCTACGAGCAGTACTTC; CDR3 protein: CASHNPGGETYEQYF
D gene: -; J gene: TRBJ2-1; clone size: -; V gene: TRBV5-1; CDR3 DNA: TGCGCCAGCAACCCCACAAACCCGGGGGCCCCAAGCGGGCAGTTCTTC; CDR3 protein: CASNPTNPGAPSGQFF
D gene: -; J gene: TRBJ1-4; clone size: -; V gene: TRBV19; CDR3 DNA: TGTGCCAGTATCCCTATTCAAGGACACCCGGCCGAGAGCGAAAAACTGTTTTTT; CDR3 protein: CASIPIQGHPAESEKLFF
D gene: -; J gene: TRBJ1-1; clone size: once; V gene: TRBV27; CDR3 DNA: TGTGCCAGCAGTTTAAGCCCCGCCTCTGAAGCTTTCTTT; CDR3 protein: CASSLSPASEAFF
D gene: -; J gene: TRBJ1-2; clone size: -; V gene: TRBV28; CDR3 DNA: TGTGCCAGCCGCGCCGGGGGACGCTATGGCTACACCTTC; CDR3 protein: CASRAGGRYGYTF
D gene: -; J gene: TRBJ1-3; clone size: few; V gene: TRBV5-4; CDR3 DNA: TGTGCCAGCAGCTTGGCCGGGGGGGGAAAGGGCTCTGGAAACACCATATATTTT; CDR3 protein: CASSLAGGGKGSGNTIYF
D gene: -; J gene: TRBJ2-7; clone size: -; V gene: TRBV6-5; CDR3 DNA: TGTGCCAGCAGTACGACAGGAATCGAACAGTACTTC; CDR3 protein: CASSTTGIEQYF
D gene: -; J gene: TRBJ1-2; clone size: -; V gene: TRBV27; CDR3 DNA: TGTGCCAGCAGTTTATCGAGGCAGCTTTATGGCTACACCTTC; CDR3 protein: CASSLSRQLYGYTF
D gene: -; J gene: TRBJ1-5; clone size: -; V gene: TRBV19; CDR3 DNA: TGTGCCAGTAGTATCTACAGGGAAGGACAGCCCCAGCATTTT; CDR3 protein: CASSIYREGQPQHF
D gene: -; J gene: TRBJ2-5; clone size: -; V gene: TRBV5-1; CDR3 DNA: TGCGCCAGCAGCTTAGAAGGGTCTAAGTACTTC; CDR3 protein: CASSLEGSKYF
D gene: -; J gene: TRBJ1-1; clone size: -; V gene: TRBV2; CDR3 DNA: TGTGCCAGCACCAAAGCGCTTAGGCTCATGAACACTGAAGCTTTCTTT; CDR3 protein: CASTKALRLMNTEAFF
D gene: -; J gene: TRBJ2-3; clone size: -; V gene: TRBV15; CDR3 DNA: TGTGCCACCAGCAGAGACATAAGCACAGATACGCAGTATTTT; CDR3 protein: CATSRDISTDTQYF
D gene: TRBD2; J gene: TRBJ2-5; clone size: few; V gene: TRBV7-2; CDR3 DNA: TGTGCCAGCAGCTTATCTGTAGCGGGGCGGGAGACCCAGTACTTC; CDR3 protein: CASSLSVAGRETQYF
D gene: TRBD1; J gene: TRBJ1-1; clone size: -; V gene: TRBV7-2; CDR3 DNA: TGTGCCAGTAAAAGGGGGCGAGAGTGGACTGAAGCTTTCTTT; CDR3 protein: CASKRGREWTEAFF
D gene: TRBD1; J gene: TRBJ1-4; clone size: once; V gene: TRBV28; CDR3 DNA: TGTGCCAGCAGTTCCCCCCCCCGGACAGGGGGTGAAAAACTGTTTTTT; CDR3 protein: CASSSPPRTGGEKLFF
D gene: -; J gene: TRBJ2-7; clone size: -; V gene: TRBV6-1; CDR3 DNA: TGTGCCAGCGAAGCCGGGTTGGACTACGAGCAGTACTTC; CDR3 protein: CASEAGLDYEQYF
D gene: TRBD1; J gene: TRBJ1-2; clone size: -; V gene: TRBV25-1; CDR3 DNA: TGTGCCAGCAGTGAATATAGTCAACCAGGGGGCAGCTATGGCTACACCTTC; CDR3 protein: CASSEYSQPGGSYGYTF
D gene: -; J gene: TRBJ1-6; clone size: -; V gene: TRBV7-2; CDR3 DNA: TGTGCCAGCAGCTTAGATTTGACAAGGAATTCACCCCTCCACTTT; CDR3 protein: CASSLDLTRNSPLHF
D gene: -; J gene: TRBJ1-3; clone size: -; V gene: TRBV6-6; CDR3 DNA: TGTGCCAGCAGTTATGCAGGTTATTCTGGAAACACCATATATTTT; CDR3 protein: CASSYAGYSGNTIYF
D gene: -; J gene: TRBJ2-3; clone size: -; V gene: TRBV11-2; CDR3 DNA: TGTGCCAGCAGTCAAGCACGGGGCCTCGGCACAGATACGCAGTATTTT; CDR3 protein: CASSQARGLGTDTQYF
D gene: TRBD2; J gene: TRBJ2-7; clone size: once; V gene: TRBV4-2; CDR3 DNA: TGTGCCAGCAGCCAAGAAGTTTTAGCGGGGGACACCTACGAGCAGTACTTC; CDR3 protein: CASSQEVLAGDTYEQYF
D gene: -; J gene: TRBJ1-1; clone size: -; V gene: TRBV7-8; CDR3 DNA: TGTGCCAGCAGCTTAGGCCAGGGGAGCACTGAAGCTTTCTTT; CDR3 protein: CASSLGQGSTEAFF
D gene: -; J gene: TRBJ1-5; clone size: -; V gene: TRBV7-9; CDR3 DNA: TGTGCCAGCAGCCACGGGGACAGCAATCAGCCCCAGCATTTT; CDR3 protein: CASSHGDSNQPQHF
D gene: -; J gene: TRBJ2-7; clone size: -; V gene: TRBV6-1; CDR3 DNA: TGTGCCAGCAGTGATACATGGGGCAGGTACGAGCAGTACTTC; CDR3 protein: CASSDTWGRYEQYF
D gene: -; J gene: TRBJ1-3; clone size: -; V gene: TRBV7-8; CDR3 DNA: TGTGCCAGCAGCTCTACGAGAAACACCATATATTTT; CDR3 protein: CASSSTRNTIYF
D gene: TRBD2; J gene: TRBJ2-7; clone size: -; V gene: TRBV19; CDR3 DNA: TGTGCCAGTAGTAGACCTAGCGGACTTCAGTACTTC; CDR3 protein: CASSRPSGLQYF
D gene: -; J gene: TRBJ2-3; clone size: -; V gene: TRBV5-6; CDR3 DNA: TGTGCCAGCACCGAATCAGAGGACAGTGGTACAGATACGCAGTATTTT; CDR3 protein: CASTESEDSGTDTQYF
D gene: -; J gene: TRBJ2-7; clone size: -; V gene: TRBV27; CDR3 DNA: TGTGCCAGCAGTCCCAAGGGGGGTCATTACGAGCAGTACTTC; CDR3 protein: CASSPKGGHYEQYF
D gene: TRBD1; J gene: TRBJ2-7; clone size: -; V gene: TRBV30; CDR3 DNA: TGTGCCTGGAGTACGGGACAGACCTACGAGCAGTACTTC; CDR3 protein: CAWSTGQTYEQYF
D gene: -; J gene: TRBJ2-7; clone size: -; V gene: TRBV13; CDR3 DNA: TGTGCCAGCAGCTTCAGGCGAAACTCCTACGAGCAGTACTTC; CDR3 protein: CASSFRRNSYEQYF
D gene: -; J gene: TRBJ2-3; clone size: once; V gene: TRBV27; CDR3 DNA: TGTGCCAGCAAGGGGGAGGGGGGAACAGATACGCAGTATTTT; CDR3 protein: CASKGEGGTDTQYF
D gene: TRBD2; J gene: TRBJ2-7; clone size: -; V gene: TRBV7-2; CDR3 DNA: TGTGCCAGCAGCTTAGTTGCTGGCGGGGGGTCCTACGAGCAGTACTTC; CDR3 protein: CASSLVAGGGSYEQYF
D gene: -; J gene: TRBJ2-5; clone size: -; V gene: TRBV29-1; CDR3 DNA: TGCAGCGGTGGATGGAGGGCACAAGAGACCCAGTACTTC; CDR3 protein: CSGGWRAQETQYF
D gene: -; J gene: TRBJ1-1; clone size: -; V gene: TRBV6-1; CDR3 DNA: TGTGCCAGCAGTGAAATATCCTGGGGCTTAAGGACGAACACTGAAGCTTTCTTT; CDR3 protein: CASSEISWGLRTNTEAFF
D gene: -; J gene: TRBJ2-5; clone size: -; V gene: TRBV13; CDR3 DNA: TGTGCCAGCAGCTTAGGCCTGACGTGGCAGGAGGAGACCCAGTACTTC; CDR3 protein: CASSLGLTWQEETQYF
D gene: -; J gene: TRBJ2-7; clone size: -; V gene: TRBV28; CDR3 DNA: TGTGCCAGCAGACCGACCGGGACCGGAGCCTACGAGCAGTACTTC; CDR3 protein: CASRPTGTGAYEQYF
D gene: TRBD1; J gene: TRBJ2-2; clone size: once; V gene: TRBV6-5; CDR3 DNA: TGTGCCAGCAGTAAACAGGGGGCTGGCGGGGAGCTGTTTTTT; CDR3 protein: CASSKQGAGGELFF
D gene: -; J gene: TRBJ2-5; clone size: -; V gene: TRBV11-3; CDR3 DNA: TGTGCCAGCAGCTTTGGACTTCAAGAGACCCAGTACTTC; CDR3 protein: CASSFGLQETQYF
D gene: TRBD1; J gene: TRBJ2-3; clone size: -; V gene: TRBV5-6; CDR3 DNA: TGTGCCAGCAGCGGACAGGGAATCGCAGATACGCAGTATTTT; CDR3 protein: CASSGQGIADTQYF
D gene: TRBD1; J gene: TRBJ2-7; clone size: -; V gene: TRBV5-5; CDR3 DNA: TGTGCCAGCAGCAAACGGGACAGCCACTACGAGCAGTACTTC; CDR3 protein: CASSKRDSHYEQYF
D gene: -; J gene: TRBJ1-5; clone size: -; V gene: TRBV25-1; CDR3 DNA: TGTGCCAGCAGCGAACGGGGATACAATCAGCCCCAGCATTTT; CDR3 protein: CASSERGYNQPQHF
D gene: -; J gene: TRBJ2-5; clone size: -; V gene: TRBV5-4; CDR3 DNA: TGTGCCAGCAGCTGGAAATGGGCAGGGTCAATCTCCGATTCCCCAACCACCCAGTACTTC; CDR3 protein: CASSWKWAGSISDSPTTQYF
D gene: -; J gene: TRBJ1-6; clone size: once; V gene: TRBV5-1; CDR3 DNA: TGCGCCAGCAGCTTGGAAGGTCAGGCCAACTCCTATAATTCACCCCTCCACTTT; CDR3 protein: CASSLEGQANSYNSPLHF
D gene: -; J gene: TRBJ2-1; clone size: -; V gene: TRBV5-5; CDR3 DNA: TGTGCCAGCAGCTTTACAGGGAACAATGAGCAGTTCTTC; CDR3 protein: CASSFTGNNEQFF
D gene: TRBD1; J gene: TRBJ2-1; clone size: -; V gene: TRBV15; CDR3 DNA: TGTGCCACCAGCAGAGATCCGGGCAGGGGGAATGAGCAGTTCTTC; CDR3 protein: CATSRDPGRGNEQFF
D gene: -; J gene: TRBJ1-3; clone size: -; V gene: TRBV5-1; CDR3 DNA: TGCGCCAGCAGCTTGGCCCAGGGGCTGGTTGGAAACACCATATATTTT; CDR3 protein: CASSLAQGLVGNTIYF
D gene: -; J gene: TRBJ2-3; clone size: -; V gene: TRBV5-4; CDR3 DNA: TGTGCCAGCAGCTTGTACGGGGGAGGAAGCACAGATACGCAGTATTTT; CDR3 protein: CASSLYGGGSTDTQYF
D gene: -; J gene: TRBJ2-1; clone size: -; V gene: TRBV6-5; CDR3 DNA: TGTGCCAGTAACCTCGCGGGGGCCTCCTACAATGAGCAGTTCTTC; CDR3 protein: CASNLAGASYNEQFF